This section outlines one T cell receptor beta chain sequence together with its context. Its antigen is currently not known. The record has no base qualities; no much larger clone is one base away. The data stem from a study of radiation and T cells in renal cell carcinoma (dated by TCRdb to 2020 to 2022). Looking at the study overall: Samples came from a clinical trial, in which primary renal cell carcinomas received 15 Gy stereotactic body radiation therapy followed by nephrectomy 4 weeks later. TCR beta sequencing covered approximately 51 samples in total, comprising around 25 tumors and roughly 27 peripheral blood samples. A total of about 4 million unique CDR3 nucleotide sequences, encoding fewer than 3,000,000 unique CDR3 amino acid sequences, were found across all 55 or so samples. The research as a whole found: Top tumor clonotypes rose in blood from baseline to 2 weeks post-radiation, then contracted by 4 weeks, suggesting transient expansion of tumor-resident clones. Changes in the blood repertoire were not tracked past 4 weeks after treatment. Because pretreatment tumor biopsies were not available, the study could not determine whether clonotypes were already present within the tumor at baseline. With a single-armed trial design, the study had no way to address how radiation dose or scheduling affects the TCR repertoire.

The immunoSEQ kit was used, according to the manufacturer's recommendations, to generate TCR beta libraries from genomic DNA. To prepare libraries, a first multiplex PCR with proprietary primers was run, followed by a second PCR that added unique barcodes, and a bead cleanup was done after each round. A positive control reaction and a negative control reaction, both provided in the kit, were run with every batch of samples. The final libraries were assessed on an Agilent 4200 TapeStation D1000 ScreenTape, pooled by volume, and quantified by qPCR. Sequencing was performed on an Illumina NextSeq500 with a MidOutput 150-cycle cartridge, and 156 Read1 and 15 Index1 cycles were run with kit custom primers. The pooled library was loaded at approximately 0.92 pM, and about 21% PhiX control was spiked in. Per the original workflow: The vendor-processed data were analyzed in R, and a clonotype was defined as all T cells that share the same CDR3 nucleotide sequence. In the clone abundance analyses, frequencies were normalized to the 10,000 most abundant clones in each sample. Public T cell clones, averaging fewer than five per sample, were removed before analysis. Tumor-enriched and baseline blood-enriched clonotypes were defined by at least a 32-fold difference in abundance between compartments. A beta-binomial differential abundance model was applied to find clonotypes that expanded or contracted between blood time points. Tumor-blood repertoire similarity was measured with the Baroni-Urbani and Buser coefficient, and group comparisons used two-tailed Wilcoxon tests in R. Imported from immuneACCESS, the table was reduced by TCRdb to in-frame sequences with V and J called. These copies leave out some clones; in studies compared against another copy, an unresolved V gene accounts for under half, and the cause of the remainder is not known. Clone size and the V and J calls come from that table; the DNA yielded D and trimming. The sample table contains 150,000 to 190,000 clones; only one count was recorded for 87% of them. Of the sample, over 10% falls within the top ten clones.

Per the publication, the time point label means: blood 2 weeks post-SBRT. Read against the paper, the sample's treatment or condition label means: 15 Gy SBRT to primary tumor, nephrectomy 4 weeks later. To track tumor-enriched clonotypes, serial peripheral blood was sampled from radiation-treated patients at baseline and at 2 weeks and 4 weeks after SBRT. Every patient's renal cell carcinoma showed clear cell pathology. The QIAamp DNA Blood Mini Kit (Qiagen) was used to prepare genomic DNA for TCR sequencing. Samples were included in the analyses only if all quality control checks were passed. Per the germline V gene, SGHTA is the CDR1 and FQGNSA is the CDR2. V gives up 2 bases and J gives up 2 bases, and the segment between their germline ends measures 9 bases. Measured from the cysteine to the phenylalanine, the CDR3 is 14 residues long. The entry retains the CDR3 DNA only, 42 bases that are in frame from base 1.

The sequences come from blood, collected from a patient whose treatment included radiotherapy and nephrectomy. The V and J genes are TRBV7-2 and TRBJ1-1; the D gene is not confidently resolved. This TCR came from a woman aged 45 to 65 with renal cell carcinoma. The nucleotide sequence is TGTGCCAGCAGCTTAACAGAGATTAACACTGAAGCTTTCTTT. Translated, it reads CASSLTEINTEAFF.